The 20 T cell receptor beta chains below were found in one sample sequenced in a study of T cells in Graves' hyperthyroidism and ophthalmopathy (dated by TCRdb to 2018 to 2020). The library was built by means of multiplex PCR. The instrument given in TCRdb is Illumina HiSeq 2000. Amplification of TCR beta CDR3 regions was carried out from RNA transcripts. The TCR CDR3 was subjected to a first round of RT-PCR using the HTBI primer set and the Qiagen OneStep RT-PCR kit. TCRdb passed the public sequencing reads through fastp at Q25 and MiXCR, retaining productive beta sequences. Each record represents a unique CDR3 protein, reported with the most common genes and DNA among its rows. The sample table holds roughly 500,000 distinct CDR3 sequences, of which about 46% were seen once. Of the sample, 44% is held by the ten largest clones. Sequencing was done on a sample of peripheral blood or thyroid tissue (not recorded which). The receptors come from an adult woman with Graves' disease, either hyperthyroidism or ophthalmopathy (not recorded which).

This clonotype has at least ten counts. The chain has TRBV5-5 and TRBJ2-2; D is uncertain. Germline values: CDR1 SGHKS, CDR2 YYEKEE (reference sequence). V shed 6 bases and J shed 0 bases, with 12 bases lying between them. The CDR3 runs 15 residues. DNA of the CDR3: TGTGCCAGCACCCTGTTACTGTCGAACACCGGGGAGCTGTTTTTT. It yields the protein CASTLLLSNTGELFF.

The rearrangement uses TRBV25-1 and TRBJ2-5; D is ambiguous. The CDR3 extends over 14 amino acids. In germline, CDR1 is MGHDK, CDR2 SYGVNS. Trimming removed 8 bases at V and 1 base at J, with 14 bases between. The CDR3 DNA reads TGTGCCAGCGTTGCTCTCGCGGCCCAAGAGACCCAGTACTTC. It encodes CASVALAAQETQYF.

This clonotype was recorded at least ten times. The chain has TRBV7-2 and TRBJ2-5, with TRBD1 matching over 7 bases. This CDR3 is 16 amino acids long. CDR1 is SGHTA, CDR2 FQGNSA, per germline. Losses at the gene ends were 4 bases for V and 5 bases for J; bases not matched to a gene: 13. DNA of the CDR3: TGTGCCAGCAGCTCCCACCCGACAGGGTGGTTTGAGACCCAGTACTTC. Its translation: CASSSHPTGWFETQYF.

This clonotype occurred many times. The chain uses TRBV20-1 and TRBJ2-7; 7 nucleotides line up with TRBD2. The CDR3 has 15 residues. V lost 0 bases, J lost 3 bases, and 8 bases stayed unmatched. The germline CDR1 and CDR2 sequences are DFQATT and SNEGSKA (reference sequence). For the CDR3, the DNA is TGCAGTGCTAGAGATTCGGCGGGAGCTCACTACGAGCAGTACTTC. Residues: CSARDSAGAHYEQYF.

This clonotype showed up many times. The rearrangement joins TRBV7-9 to TRBJ2-5, with 7 bases that match TRBD2. V dropped 2 bases and J dropped 4; count of bases not matched to a gene: 1. The CDR3 runs to 13 residues. Germline V gene data show CDR1 as SEHNR and CDR2 as FQNEAQ (reference sequence). This CDR3 is CASSLRLAETQYF. CDR3 coding DNA: TGTGCCAGCAGCTTACGACTAGCAGAGACCCAGTACTTC.

In its sample, this clonotype was seen many times. The rearrangement uses TRBV5-5 and TRBJ1-2, with D perhaps matching TRBD1 (6 bases). The CDR3 sequence is 15 residues long. The V and J ends lost 1 base and 1 base respectively, with 11 bases between them. Looked up from germline, CDR1 is SGHKS and CDR2 is YYEKEE (reference sequence). The CDR3 DNA reads as TGTGCCAGCAGCTTGTCAGGGGCCGGTAACTATGGCTACACCTTC. It specifies CASSLSGAGNYGYTF.

This chain uses TRBV10-1 with TRBJ2-5; D is perhaps TRBD2 (5 bases). V gave up 6 bases and J gave up 5 bases, with 16 bases separating them. Germline V lookup: CDR1 WNHNN, CDR2 SYGVQD (reference sequence). The CDR3 has 14 amino acids. CDR3 bases: TGCGCCAGCAGCCCGGCCTGGGGAGATGAGACCCAGTACTTC. Protein sequence: CASSPAWGDETQYF.

In its sample, this clonotype was seen once. The junction shows a germline mismatch at one end, possibly a read error. This sequence joins TRBV12-3 or TRBV12-4 and TRBJ1-5; possibly TRBD1 for D (6 bases). The CDR3 is 16 amino acids. The CDR3 nucleotides are TGTGCCAGCAGCTTAGGAGGGGGGCTAGGTACTCAGCCCCAGCATTTT. Translation gives CASSLGGGLGTQPQHF.

A remark on this clonotype: A much larger clone differs by one base, so this may be a read error. This is likely a read error, given that the CDR3 carries no conserved phenylalanine or tryptophan at its end. The chain employs TRBV7-2 and TRBJ2-5, with 9 bases that match TRBD1. With 5 bases clipped from V and 2 bases from J, the junction kept 12 bases outside the gene matches. The CDR3 spans 17 residues. Germline-derived CDR1 and CDR2 are SGHTA and FQGNSA. Written as DNA, the CDR3 is TGTGCCAGCAGCCAAAGGGTGGGACAGGGAGGGCAAGAGACCCAGTACCTC. This translates into CASSQRVGQGGQETQYL.

As regards this clonotype: One end of the junction is discordant with germline, which a read error may explain. This chain joins TRBV19 and TRBJ1-5; a weak D match, TRBD1 (5 bases). The CDR3 contains 14 residues. Germline lookup yields CDR1 LNHDA and CDR2 SQIVND (reference sequence). As DNA, the CDR3 is TGTGCCACAGGAGTCACAGGCAGCATTCAGCCCCAGCATTTT. This codes for CATGVTGSIQPQHF.

The chain carries TRBV20-1 and TRBJ2-7; TRBD1 matches 8 bases. With V trimmed by 2 bases and J by 1 base, 4 bases remained unmatched. Germline CDR1 reads DFQATT; CDR2 reads SNEGSKA (reference sequence). The CDR3 extends over 14 amino acids. This CDR3 is CSARNGQGSYEQYF. The CDR3 DNA reads TGCAGTGCTAGAAACGGACAGGGATCCTACGAGCAGTACTTC.

The chain uses TRBV20-1 and TRBJ1-2; D possibly corresponds to TRBD1 (6 bases). Per the germline V gene, CDR1 is DFQATT and CDR2 is SNEGSKA (reference sequence). The CDR3 has 12 amino acids. Deletions cut 5 bases from V and 7 bases from J, with 14 bases between. In nucleotides, the CDR3 is TGCAGTGCTCGTTACAGGGCTTCTGGCTACACCTTC. Translated: CSARYRASGYTF.

This clonotype turned up a few times. The chain carries TRBV12-3 or TRBV12-4 and TRBJ2-5; possibly TRBD1 or TRBD2 for D (5 bases each). Trimming took off 3 bases at V and 5 bases at J, with 16 bases between the two ends. The CDR3 runs 15 residues. The CDR3 DNA is TGTGCCAGCAGTTTCGGTGGCCTAGGGACGGAGACCCAGTACTTC. Its protein product is CASSFGGLGTETQYF.

Comments on this clonotype: This likely comes from a read error, as the CDR3 has no conserved phenylalanine or tryptophan at its end. The DNA is omitted, as the CDR3 cannot be located on it reliably, and the CDR3 follows TCRdb's listing. The chain has TRBV3-1 and TRBJ2-5. The CDR3 contains 11 residues when both ends are counted. From germline, CDR1 is LGHDT and CDR2 YNNKEL (reference sequence). This CDR3 is CASSQEFPRIV.

This clonotype turned up a few times. The chain recombines TRBV24-1 with TRBJ2-2; no firm D call. Germline V gene sequence: CDR1 KGHDR, CDR2 SFDVKD. V was cut by 0 bases and J by 3 bases, with 4 bases left in between. The CDR3 covers 14 residues. In DNA form, the CDR3 reads TGTGCCACCAGTGATTTGACACACACCGGGGAGCTGTTTTTT. The encoded protein is CATSDLTHTGELFF.

The sample holds many counts of this clonotype. DNA of the CDR3: TGTGCCAGCAGTCAACAGGGCAACTATGGCTACACCTTC. It yields the protein CASSQQGNYGYTF. This chain links TRBV27 with TRBJ1-2; D may be TRBD1 (6 bases). The CDR3 sequence is 13 residues long. Trimming stripped 5 bases from V and 2 bases from J, with 9 bases between. Germline CDR1 is MNHEY and CDR2 is SMNVEV (reference sequence).

The rearrangement uses TRBV7-9 and TRBJ1-6, with TRBD1 matching 8 bases. This CDR3 comprises 17 residues. V lost 5 bases, J lost 9 bases, and 15 bases stayed unmatched. The germline gives CDR1 SEHNR, CDR2 FQNEAQ (reference sequence). CDR3 sequence reads: CASSHRDRNYEVSPLHF. The DNA of the CDR3 is TGTGCCAGCAGCCACCGGGACAGGAACTACGAGGTTTCACCCCTCCACTTT.

This clonotype was detected a few times. Since no conserved phenylalanine or tryptophan closes the CDR3, a read error is the likely cause. Because the CDR3's place on the DNA is in doubt, the DNA is left out and the CDR3 is given as listed by TCRdb. The V gene is TRBV2, the J gene TRBJ1-4. CDR1 and CDR2 (germline): SNHLY, FYNNEI. The CDR3 has 9 amino acids, counting both end residues. The chain's CDR3 is CASSEKGFY.

This clonotype was counted only a few times. The V call is TRBV28, the J call TRBJ1-2; D may be TRBD1 (5 bases). Trimming cost V 4 bases and J 0 bases, with 9 bases left between them. Looked up from germline, CDR1 is MDHEN and CDR2 is SYDVKM. The CDR3 is made up of 14 amino acids. CDR3 bases: TGTGCCAGCAGTTCAATCAGGGCTAACTATGGCTACACCTTC. Translation gives CASSSIRANYGYTF.

This sequence joins TRBV29-1 and TRBJ1-1, with 8 nucleotides matching TRBD1. Germline V lookup: CDR1 SQVTM, CDR2 ANQGSEA. CDR3 length: 14 residues. Unmatched junction bases numbered 14, after V lost 4 bases and J lost 10 bases. CDR3 in DNA: TGCAGCGTTGCCAGCAGTCTTCGACAGGGGAGAGCTTTCTTT. Its translation is CSVASSLRQGRAFF.